Listed below are T cell receptor beta chains from one sample, sequenced in a study of HIV-infected patients and healthy controls. One entry per CDR3 protein, called by TCRdb with MiXCR from the 5' RACE reads. In the table there are 5,500 or so distinct CDR3 sequences, approximately 8.2% of which are singletons. The material was blood, obtained during antiretroviral therapy. The receptors originated from an adult with HIV infection. Each CDR3 is given with its conserved first and last residue. Fields, in order: clone size, V gene, J gene, D gene, CDR3 protein, CDR3 DNA. D genes are given only for firm matches. Not all rows give a size; the values are once, few, many and, for expanded clones, a class.

.	TRBV7-6	TRBJ2-7	TRBD2	CASSDRLAGYEQYF	TGTGCCAGCAGCGACCGACTAGCGGGGTACGAGCAGTACTTC
large	TRBV7-8	TRBJ1-1	.	CASSSIPESEAFF	TGTGCCAGCAGCTCAATCCCCGAAAGTGAAGCTTTCTTT
many	TRBV6-2/TRBV6-3	TRBJ2-5	.	CASSQDGLQETQYF	TGTGCCAGCAGTCAGGACGGACTCCAAGAGACCCAGTACTTC
many	TRBV19	TRBJ2-1	.	CASSVFGEQFF	TGTGCCAGTAGTGTGTTTGGTGAGCAGTTCTTC
many	TRBV7-2	TRBJ2-7	.	CASSPRLLHGEQYF	TGTGCCAGCAGCCCCAGACTACTGCACGGCGAGCAGTACTTC
many	TRBV12-3/TRBV12-4	TRBJ1-5	.	CASGLLGGQPQHF	TGTGCCAGCGGACTCTTGGGGGGTCAGCCCCAGCATTTT
medium-sized	TRBV14	TRBJ2-1	TRBD2	CASSSRLAGGPSYNEQFF	TGTGCCAGCAGCTCTCGACTAGCGGGAGGGCCTTCCTACAATGAGCAGTTCTTC
many	TRBV19	TRBJ1-5	.	CASTAGTFLGQPQHF	TGTGCCAGTACCGCCGGGACATTCCTCGGCCAGCCCCAGCATTTT
many	TRBV7-2	TRBJ2-1	TRBD2	CASSSLAAKYNEQFF	TGTGCCAGCAGCTCACTAGCGGCAAAATACAATGAGCAGTTCTTC
medium-sized	TRBV14	TRBJ2-7	.	CASSRTGGAYEQYF	TGTGCCAGCAGCCGAACTGGCGGGGCCTACGAGCAGTACTTC
medium-sized	TRBV7-9	TRBJ1-1	.	CASSLLDTEAFF	TGTGCCAGCAGCTTACTAGACACTGAAGCTTTCTTT
medium-sized	TRBV5-5	TRBJ2-1	.	CASSPLAGFLNEQFF	TGTGCCAGCAGCCCCCTCGCAGGGTTTCTCAATGAGCAGTTCTTC
.	TRBV20-1	TRBJ2-1	TRBD2	CSASGLAGSNEQFF	TGCAGTGCTAGCGGACTAGCGGGAAGCAATGAGCAGTTCTTC
.	TRBV20-1	TRBJ1-4	.	CSAREVNEKLFF	TGCAGTGCTAGAGAGGTGAATGAAAAACTGTTTTTT
many	TRBV6-2/TRBV6-3	TRBJ1-2	.	CASSKSGSQQHTF	TGTGCCAGCTCCAAAAGCGGTTCCCAACAACACACCTTC
medium-sized	TRBV5-1	TRBJ2-3	.	CASSLGGLSTDTQYF	TGCGCCAGCAGCTTGGGGGGACTGAGCACAGATACGCAGTATTTT
few	TRBV12-3/TRBV12-4	TRBJ2-2	TRBD1	CASSLGTGSNTGELFF	TGTGCCAGCAGTTTAGGGACAGGGTCGAACACCGGGGAGCTGTTTTTT
few	TRBV5-1	TRBJ2-3	.	CASSFGPSTDTQYF	TGCGCCAGCAGCTTTGGCCCAAGCACAGATACGCAGTATTTT
.	TRBV7-2	TRBJ2-3	TRBD2	CASSLGASGVDTQYF	TGTGCCAGCAGCTTAGGGGCTAGCGGGGTAGATACGCAGTATTTT
.	TRBV4-1	TRBJ2-1	TRBD1	CASSQVQGDGYNEQFF	TGCGCCAGCAGCCAGGTACAGGGGGACGGGTACAATGAGCAGTTCTTC
many	TRBV27	TRBJ2-5	.	CASSLSLGGGETQYF	TGTGCCAGCAGTTTATCTTTAGGGGGGGGGGAGACCCAGTACTTC
many	TRBV4-1	TRBJ2-7	TRBD1	CASSRRPGQEREPRYRQYF	TGCGCCAGCAGCCGCAGGCCGGGACAGGAAAGGGAACCCAGGTACCGGCAGTACTTC
medium-sized	TRBV6-6	TRBJ1-2	.	CASSYPRGYTF	TGTGCCAGCAGTTACCCCCGTGGCTACACCTTC